The entry that follows covers one TCR beta chain sequence. The data originate from a study of blood T cell repertoires in COVID-19. For the study at large: From T cells, B-cell-depleted T cells, or PBMCs came the material, which was cDNA or gDNA.

The CDR3 is 14 amino acids. CDR1 is MNHNY and CDR2 is SVGAGI in the germline V gene (reference sequence). Between the trimmed V and J ends, which lost 3 bases and 5 bases, there was a span of 11 bases. Authors' data handling: Amplification of reference gene primers provided the estimated nucleated cell counts. Generated by immunoSEQ multiplex PCR, the TCRdb table keeps only in-frame clones and is missing some. D and trimming were read from the DNA, whereas the V and J calls and clone size are those reported in that table. The sample has about 90,000 clones; 80% to 85% are singletons. The rearrangement links TRBV6-6 to TRBJ1-5; no definite D call. The clonotype was recovered from a man aged 60 to 75 with acute or convalescent COVID-19. Material for sequencing was peripheral blood. For the CDR3, the DNA is TGTGCCAGCAGTTATGATGGCAATTATCAGCCCCAGCATTTT. Translated: CASSYDGNYQPQHF.